These 18 T cell receptor beta chains originate from one sample sequenced in a study of blood T cell repertoires in COVID-19. Libraries were prepared by immunoSEQ multiplex PCR; TCRdb keeps only in-frame clonotypes and omits some of them. The sample yields a few hundred thousand clones, 85% seen once. Material for sequencing was PBMCs or T cells enriched from blood (not recorded which). The receptors come from a woman between 50 and 59 years old who had recovered from COVID-19.

For this clone: Other DNA sequences within the sample encode an identical CDR3. The chain carries TRBV7-9 and TRBJ1-5; weak D call: TRBD1 (5 bases). CDR1 is SEHNR and CDR2 is FQNEAQ in the germline V gene (reference sequence). CDR3 length: 13 amino acids. The ends were cut back, 6 bases at V and 3 bases at J, with 9 bases in the middle. CDR3 in amino acids: CASSLGANQPQHF. Here the CDR3 DNA reads TGTGCCAGCAGTCTAGGGGCCAATCAGCCCCAGCATTTT. The entire variable domain, with the rest obtained from reference TRBV7-9 and TRBJ1-5, is as follows: DTGVSQNPRHKITKRGQNVTFRCDPISEHNRLYWYRQTLGQGPEFLTYFQNEAQLEKSRLLSDRFSAERPKGSFSTLEIQRTEQGDSAMYLCASSLGANQPQHFGDGTRLSIL.

The chain uses TRBV29-1 and TRBJ2-7; D is possibly TRBD2 (6 bases). V lost 2 bases and J 7 bases, leaving 15 bases between the germline ends. CDR1 is SQVTM, CDR2 ANQGSEA, per germline. This CDR3 is 13 amino acids long. The CDR3 spells CSVEQETRLEQYF. DNA for the CDR3: TGCAGCGTTGAACAAGAGACTAGGTTGGAGCAGTACTTC.

The chain recombines TRBV12-3 or TRBV12-4 with TRBJ2-7; D not resolved. V gave up 2 bases and J gave up 3 bases, with 5 bases separating them. This CDR3 contains 12 residues. The CDR3 spells CASSLRHYEQYF. CDR3 sequence (DNA): TGTGCCAGCAGTTTACGACACTACGAGCAGTACTTC.

About this clone: The same CDR3 can be traced to other DNA sequences in this sample. The rearrangement links TRBV9 to TRBJ2-2; the match to TRBD1 covers 7 bases. J was trimmed by 2 bases and V by 2 bases; bases with no gene match: 3. This CDR3 is 15 amino acids long. Germline values: CDR1 SGDLS, CDR2 YYNGEE. CDR3 sequence (DNA): TGTGCCAGCAGCGTCGGGACAGTTAACACCGGGGAGCTGTTTTTT. Protein: CASSVGTVNTGELFF. The entire variable domain, with the rest obtained from reference TRBV9 and TRBJ2-2, is as follows: DSGVTQTPKHLITATGQRVTLRCSPRSGDLSVYWYQQSLDQGLQFLIQYYNGEERAKGNILERFSAQQFPDLHSELNLSSLELGDSALYFCASSVGTVNTGELFFGEGSRLTVL.

This clone was counted a few times. CDR3 DNA sequence: TGTGCCAGCAGTTATGGAGGGGACAGCTCCTACGAGCAGTACTTC. Translation: CASSYGGDSSYEQYF. The rearrangement links TRBV6-5 to TRBJ2-7, with a weak D call TRBD1 (7 bases). Germline V gene sequence: CDR1 MNHEY, CDR2 SVGAGI. Deletions cut 3 bases from V and 0 bases from J, with 12 bases between. The CDR3 has 15 amino acids.

V is TRBV7-9 and J is TRBJ1-2; 8 bases fit TRBD1. CDR1 and CDR2 from the germline V gene are SEHNR and FQNEAQ (reference sequence). The CDR3 extends over 15 amino acids. V trimming: 6 bases; J trimming: 6 bases; junction bases outside the gene matches: 12. The CDR3 loop is CASRRTGSHPDGYTF. The CDR3 nucleotides are TGTGCCAGCAGGCGGACAGGGAGTCATCCGGATGGCTACACCTTC.

V and J are TRBV3-1 (or the pseudogene TRBV3-2) and TRBJ1-2, with 8 nucleotides matching TRBD1. The germline V gene has CDR1 LGHDT and CDR2 YNNKEL (reference sequence). CDR3 length: 13 amino acids. The J segment lost 8 bases and the V segment lost 9 bases, leaving 11 bases of the junction unmatched. CDR3 sequence (DNA): TGTGCCAGTCGGACAGGGTATAGTCGCGGCTACACCTTC. This codes for CASRTGYSRGYTF.

V gene TRBV2 combines with J gene TRBJ2-5, with TRBD2 matching 10 bases. V shed 4 bases, J shed 5 bases, and the junction held 7 bases outside the gene matches. The CDR3 has 15 residues. Germline V gene lookup returns CDR1 SNHLY and CDR2 FYNNEI. The CDR3 DNA reads TGTGCCAGCAGTGCTCAGCGGGGGGGCGGGGAGACCCAGTACTTC. Translated: CASSAQRGGGETQYF.

This clone showed up just once. The rearrangement links TRBV6-5 to TRBJ2-1; D gene ambiguous. The CDR3 spans 13 residues. The germline V gene has CDR1 MNHEY and CDR2 SVGAGI. The ends were cut back, 5 bases at V and 7 bases at J, with 12 bases in the middle. CDR3 amino acids: CASSPGARNEQFF. The CDR3 nucleotides are TGTGCCAGCAGTCCTGGAGCGAGGAATGAGCAGTTCTTC.

Only one count was recorded for this clone. V is TRBV19 and J is TRBJ2-2; D perhaps matches TRBD1 (6 bases). Germline lookup yields CDR1 LNHDA and CDR2 SQIVND (reference sequence). The CDR3 is 16 residues long. Deletions cut 8 bases from V and 4 bases from J, with 20 bases between. The CDR3 reads CASDTGFRSGTGELFF. As DNA, the CDR3 is TGTGCCAGTGATACAGGGTTTAGGTCCGGCACCGGGGAGCTGTTTTTT.

This chain joins TRBV27 and TRBJ1-2; no clear D. Trimming removed 0 bases from V and 2 bases from J, with 10 bases in between. CDR1 is MNHEY and CDR2 is SMNVEV in the germline V gene (reference sequence). This CDR3 is 15 amino acids long. The CDR3 DNA reads TGTGCCAGCAGTTTATCGCGCGGAAGCAACTATGGCTACACCTTC. Translated: CASSLSRGSNYGYTF.

This clone was picked up one time. The CDR3 sequence is CASSVAPGGYEQYF. CDR3 sequence (DNA): TGTGCCAGCAGCGTAGCCCCAGGGGGCTACGAGCAGTACTTC. The chain has TRBV9 and TRBJ2-7, with 7 bases aligning to TRBD1. The CDR3 sequence is 14 residues long. The V segment lost 0 bases and the J segment 3 bases; nucleotides outside the gene matches: 3. Germline V gene data show CDR1 as SGDLS and CDR2 as YYNGEE.

The chain links TRBV28 to TRBJ1-1; D is uncertain. Germline assignment: CDR1 MDHEN and CDR2 SYDVKM. The CDR3 contains 14 residues. With 4 bases removed from V and 0 bases from J, the gap between germline ends came to 9 bases. The CDR3 loop reads CASSWTFMNTEAFF. DNA of the CDR3: TGTGCCAGCAGTTGGACTTTCATGAACACTGAAGCTTTCTTT.

The J gene is TRBJ2-7, the V gene TRBV4-1; 10 bases are shared with TRBD1. Germline trimming cut 4 bases from V and 3 bases from J; bases unmatched to any gene: 6. The CDR3 is 15 residues long. Per germline, CDR1 MGHRA and CDR2 YSYEKL. DNA for the CDR3: TGCGCCAGCAGCCCCGGGACAGGGGTTGTCTACGAGCAGTACTTC. This encodes CASSPGTGVVYEQYF.

The genes are TRBV3-1 (or the pseudogene TRBV3-2) and TRBJ2-1, with a possible D match to TRBD1 (5 bases). The germline CDR1 and CDR2 sequences are LGHDT and YNNKEL (reference sequence). The germline V and J ends were trimmed by 1 base and 4 bases, with 14 bases remaining between them. The CDR3 extends over 16 amino acids. The CDR3 DNA follows: TGTGCCAGCAGCCAAGCGTCATGGGGCAGATACAATGAGCAGTTCTTC. It yields the protein CASSQASWGRYNEQFF.

V gene TRBV19 combines with J gene TRBJ1-6; the D gene is possibly TRBD1 (5 bases). The CDR3 length is 15 residues. V lost 2 bases, J lost 7 bases, and 12 bases lay in between. Germline CDR1 reads LNHDA; CDR2 reads SQIVND (reference sequence). This CDR3 is CASSIRVGLNSPLHF. The CDR3 nucleotides read TGTGCCAGTAGTATAAGGGTGGGACTGAATTCACCCCTCCACTTT. The full variable domain, completed using reference TRBV19 and TRBJ1-6, is DGGITQSPKYLFRKEGQNVTLSCEQNLNHDAMYWYRQDPGQGLRLIYYSQIVNDFQKGDIAEGYSVSREKKESFPLTVTSAQKNPTAFYLCASSIRVGLNSPLHFGNGTRLTVT.

The chain uses TRBV4-2 and TRBJ2-3; D gene uncertain. V lost 4 bases and J lost 7, with 9 bases in between. Looked up from germline, CDR1 is LGHNA and CDR2 is YNFKEQ. The length of the CDR3 is 12 residues. In DNA, the CDR3 is TGTGCCAGCAGCCTCGACTCGTATACGCAGTATTTT. It translates to CASSLDSYTQYF.

J is TRBJ2-7 and V is TRBV24-1; TRBD2 might be the D (5 bases). Per germline, CDR1 KGHDR and CDR2 SFDVKD. The CDR3 has 15 amino acids. Trimming took 7 bases from V and 2 from J, leaving 17 bases between them. This CDR3 reads CATRYVGVQTYEQYF. The CDR3 DNA is TGTGCCACCAGGTACGTCGGGGTACAGACCTACGAGCAGTACTTC.